Sequencing of this T cell receptor (beta chain) was carried out in a study of blood T cell repertoires in COVID-19. Study context: Whether acute or convalescent, the COVID-19 samples came from the United States, Italy and Spain. The analysed material was cDNA or gDNA that came from T cells, B-cell-depleted T cells, or PBMCs.

Per the original data handling: Researchers report that nucleated cell counts were estimated from reference gene primer amplification. Assay: immunoSEQ multiplex PCR; the TCRdb copy retains only in-frame clones and omits some. The V and J calls and clone size come from that table; D and trimming were worked out from the DNA. The sample has 150,000 to 200,000 clones; roughly 80% are singletons. This CDR3 is 14 amino acids long. Trimming removed 4 bases from V and 3 bases from J; junction bases left unmatched: 1. Germline V lookup: CDR1 ENHRY, CDR2 SYGVKD. Sequencing was performed on peripheral blood. The gene calls are TRBV10-3 and TRBJ1-5, with 9 nucleotides matching TRBD1. The TCR comes from a human donor in a cohort sampled during active COVID-19. The CDR3 bases are TGTGCCATCAGTGGGACAGGGGACAATCAGCCCCAGCATTTT. It specifies CAISGTGDNQPQHF.